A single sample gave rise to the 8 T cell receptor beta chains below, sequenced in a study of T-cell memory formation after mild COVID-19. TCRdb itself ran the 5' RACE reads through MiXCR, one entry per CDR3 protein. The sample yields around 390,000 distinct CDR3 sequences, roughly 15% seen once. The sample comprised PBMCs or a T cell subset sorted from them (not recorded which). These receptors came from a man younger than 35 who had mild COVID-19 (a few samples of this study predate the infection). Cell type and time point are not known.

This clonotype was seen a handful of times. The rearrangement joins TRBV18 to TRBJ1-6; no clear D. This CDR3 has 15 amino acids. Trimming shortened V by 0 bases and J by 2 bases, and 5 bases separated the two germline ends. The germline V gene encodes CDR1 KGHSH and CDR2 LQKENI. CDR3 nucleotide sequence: TGTGCCAGCTCACCACCCGGGACCTATAATTCACCCCTCCACTTT. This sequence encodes CASSPPGTYNSPLHF.

The CDR3 reads CASSVGGQGLREQYF. In nucleotides, the CDR3 is TGTGCCAGCAGCGTAGGGGGACAGGGGCTTCGCGAGCAGTACTTC. V usage is TRBV9 and J usage is TRBJ2-7; the match to TRBD1 covers 10 bases. The CDR3 consists of 15 residues. V was pared by 0 bases and J by 6 bases, with 6 bases of the junction left unmatched. Germline loops: CDR1 SGDLS, CDR2 YYNGEE.

CDR3 nucleotides: TGTGCCACCCAGCCCCCCCAAGCGGATGAGCAGTTCTTC. It yields the protein CATQPPQADEQFF. This sequence joins TRBV9 and TRBJ2-1, with D possibly matching TRBD2 (5 bases). V lost 9 bases, J lost 8 bases, and 18 bases lay in between. Germline-derived CDR1 and CDR2 are SGDLS and YYNGEE. The CDR3 sequence is 13 residues long.

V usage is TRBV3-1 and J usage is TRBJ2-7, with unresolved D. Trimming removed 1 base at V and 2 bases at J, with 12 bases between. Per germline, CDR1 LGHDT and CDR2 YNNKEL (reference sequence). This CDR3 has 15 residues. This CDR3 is CASSQGWAVPYEQYV. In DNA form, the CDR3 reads TGTGCCAGCAGCCAAGGTTGGGCAGTACCCTACGAGCAGTACGTC.

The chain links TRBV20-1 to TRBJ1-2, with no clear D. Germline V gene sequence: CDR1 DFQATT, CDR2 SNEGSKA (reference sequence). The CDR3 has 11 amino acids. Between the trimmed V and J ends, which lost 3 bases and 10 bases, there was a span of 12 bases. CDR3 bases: TGCAGTGCTAGCACACCCGCCGACTACACCTTC. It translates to CSASTPADYTF.

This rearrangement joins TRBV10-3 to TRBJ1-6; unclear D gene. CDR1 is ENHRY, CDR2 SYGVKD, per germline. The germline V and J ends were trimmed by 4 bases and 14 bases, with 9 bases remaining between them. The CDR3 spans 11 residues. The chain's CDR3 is CAISGAGTLHF. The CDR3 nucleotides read TGTGCCATCAGTGGAGCTGGGACCCTCCACTTT.

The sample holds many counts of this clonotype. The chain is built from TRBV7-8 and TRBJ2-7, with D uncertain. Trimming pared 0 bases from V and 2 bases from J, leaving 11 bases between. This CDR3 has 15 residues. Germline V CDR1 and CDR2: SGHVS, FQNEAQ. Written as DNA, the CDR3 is TGTGCCAGCAGCTTAGCGCTGGCAGGCGCCTACGAGCAGTACTTC. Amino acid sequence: CASSLALAGAYEQYF.

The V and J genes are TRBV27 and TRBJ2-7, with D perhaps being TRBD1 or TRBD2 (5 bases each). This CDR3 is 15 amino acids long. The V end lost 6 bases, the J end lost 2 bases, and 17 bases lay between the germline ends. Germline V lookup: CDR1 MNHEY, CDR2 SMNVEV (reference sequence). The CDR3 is CASSPTRGSAYEQYV. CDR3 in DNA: TGTGCCAGCAGCCCCACCCGGGGCTCGGCCTACGAGCAGTACGTC.